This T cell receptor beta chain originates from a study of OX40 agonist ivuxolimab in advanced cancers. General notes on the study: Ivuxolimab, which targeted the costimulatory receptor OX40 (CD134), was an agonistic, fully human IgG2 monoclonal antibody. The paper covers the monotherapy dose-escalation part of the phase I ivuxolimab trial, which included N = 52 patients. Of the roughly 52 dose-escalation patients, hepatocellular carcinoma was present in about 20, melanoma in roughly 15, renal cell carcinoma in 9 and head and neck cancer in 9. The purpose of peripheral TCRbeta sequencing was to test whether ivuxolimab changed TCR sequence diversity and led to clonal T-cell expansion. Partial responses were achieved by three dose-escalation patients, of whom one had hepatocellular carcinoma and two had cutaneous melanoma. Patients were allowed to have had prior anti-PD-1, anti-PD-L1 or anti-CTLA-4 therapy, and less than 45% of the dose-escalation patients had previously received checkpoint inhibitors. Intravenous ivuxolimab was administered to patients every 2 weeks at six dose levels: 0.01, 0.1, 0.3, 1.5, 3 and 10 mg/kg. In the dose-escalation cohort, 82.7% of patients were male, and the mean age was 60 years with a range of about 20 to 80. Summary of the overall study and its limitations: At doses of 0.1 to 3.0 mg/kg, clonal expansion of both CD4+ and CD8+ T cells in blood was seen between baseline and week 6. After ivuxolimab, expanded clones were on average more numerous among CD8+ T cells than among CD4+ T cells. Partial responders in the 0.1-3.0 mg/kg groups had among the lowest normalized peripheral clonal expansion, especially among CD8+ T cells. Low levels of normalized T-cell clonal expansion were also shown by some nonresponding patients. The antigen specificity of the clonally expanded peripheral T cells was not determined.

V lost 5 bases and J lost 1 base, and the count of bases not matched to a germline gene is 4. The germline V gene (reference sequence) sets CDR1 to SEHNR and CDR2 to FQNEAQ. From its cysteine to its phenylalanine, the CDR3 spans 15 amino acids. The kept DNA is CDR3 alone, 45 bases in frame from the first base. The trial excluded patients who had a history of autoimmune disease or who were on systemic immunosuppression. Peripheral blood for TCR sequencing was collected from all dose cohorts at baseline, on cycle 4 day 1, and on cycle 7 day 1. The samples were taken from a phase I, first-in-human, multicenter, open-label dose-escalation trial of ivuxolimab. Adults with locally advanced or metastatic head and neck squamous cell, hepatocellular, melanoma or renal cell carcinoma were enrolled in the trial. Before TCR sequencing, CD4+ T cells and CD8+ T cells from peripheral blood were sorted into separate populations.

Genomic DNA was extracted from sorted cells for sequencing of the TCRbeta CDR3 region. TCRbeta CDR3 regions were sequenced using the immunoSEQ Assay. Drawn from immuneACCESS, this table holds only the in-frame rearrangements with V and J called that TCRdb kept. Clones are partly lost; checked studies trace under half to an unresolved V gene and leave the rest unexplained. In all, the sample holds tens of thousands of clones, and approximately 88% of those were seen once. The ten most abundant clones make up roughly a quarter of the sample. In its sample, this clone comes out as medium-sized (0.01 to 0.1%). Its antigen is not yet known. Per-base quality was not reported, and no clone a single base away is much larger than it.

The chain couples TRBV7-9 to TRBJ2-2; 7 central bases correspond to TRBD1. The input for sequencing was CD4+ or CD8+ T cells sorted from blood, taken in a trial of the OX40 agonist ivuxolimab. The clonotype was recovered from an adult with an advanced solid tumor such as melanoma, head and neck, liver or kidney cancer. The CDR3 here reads CASSLDRVNTGELFF. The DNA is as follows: TGTGCCAGCAGCCTAGACAGGGTGAACACCGGGGAGCTGTTTTTT.